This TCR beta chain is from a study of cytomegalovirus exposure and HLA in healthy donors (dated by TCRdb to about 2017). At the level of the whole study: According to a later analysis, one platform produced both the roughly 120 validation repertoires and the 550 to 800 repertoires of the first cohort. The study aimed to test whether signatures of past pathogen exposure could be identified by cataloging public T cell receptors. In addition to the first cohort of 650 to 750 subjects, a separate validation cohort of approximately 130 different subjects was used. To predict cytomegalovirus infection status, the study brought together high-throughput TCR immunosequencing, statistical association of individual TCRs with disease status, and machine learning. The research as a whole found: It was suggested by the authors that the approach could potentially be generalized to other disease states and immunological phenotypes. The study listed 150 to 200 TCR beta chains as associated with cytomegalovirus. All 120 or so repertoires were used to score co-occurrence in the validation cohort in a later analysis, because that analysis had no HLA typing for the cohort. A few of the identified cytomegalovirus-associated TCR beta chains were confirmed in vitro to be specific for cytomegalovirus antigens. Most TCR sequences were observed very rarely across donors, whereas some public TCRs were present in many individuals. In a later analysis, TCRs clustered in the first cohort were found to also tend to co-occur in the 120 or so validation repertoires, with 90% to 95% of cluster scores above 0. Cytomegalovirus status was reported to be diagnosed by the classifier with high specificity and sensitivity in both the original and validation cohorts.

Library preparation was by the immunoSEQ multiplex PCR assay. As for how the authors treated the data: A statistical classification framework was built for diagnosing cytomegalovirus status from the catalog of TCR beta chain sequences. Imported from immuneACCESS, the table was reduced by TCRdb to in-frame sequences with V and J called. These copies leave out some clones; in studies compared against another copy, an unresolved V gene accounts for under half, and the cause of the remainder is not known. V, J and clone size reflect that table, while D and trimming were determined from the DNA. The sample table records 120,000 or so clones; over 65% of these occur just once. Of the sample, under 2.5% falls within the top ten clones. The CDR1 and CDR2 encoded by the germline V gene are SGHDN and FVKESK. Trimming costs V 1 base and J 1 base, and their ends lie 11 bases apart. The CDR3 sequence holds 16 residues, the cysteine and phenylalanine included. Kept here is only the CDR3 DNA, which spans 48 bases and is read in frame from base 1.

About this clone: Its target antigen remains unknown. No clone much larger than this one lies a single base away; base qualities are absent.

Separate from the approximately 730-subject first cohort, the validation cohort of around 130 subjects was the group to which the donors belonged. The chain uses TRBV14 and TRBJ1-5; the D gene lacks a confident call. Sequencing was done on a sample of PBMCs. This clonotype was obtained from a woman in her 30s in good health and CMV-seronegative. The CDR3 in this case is CASSQGAVGSNQPQHF. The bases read TGTGCCAGCAGCCAAGGAGCAGTCGGGAGCAATCAGCCCCAGCATTTT.